Below are 4 T cell receptor beta chains sequenced from a single sample in a study of cytomegalovirus exposure and HLA in healthy donors. PCR primers comprised 60 Vbeta and 13 Jbeta primers. Sequenced by immunoSEQ multiplex PCR; TCRdb stores in-frame clones only, minus some. Counted here are about 200,000 clones, approximately 80% occurring once; the ten biggest clones make up less than 2%. The sample taken for sequencing was PBMCs. These receptors were collected from a woman between 25 and 40 years old in good health and CMV-seronegative.

CDR3 region: CASSSPEETSGGDTDTQYF. CDR3 DNA: TGTGCCAGCAGCTCCCCCGAAGAAACTAGCGGGGGGGACACAGATACGCAGTATTTT. This chain uses TRBV13 with TRBJ2-3; TRBD2 matches 13 bases. Per germline, CDR1 PRHDT and CDR2 FYEKMQ (reference sequence). The junction had 12 bases not matched to a gene; V was cut back by 4 bases and J by 2 bases. The CDR3 loop spans 19 amino acids.

The genes are TRBV6-6 and TRBJ1-1, with 7 bases matching TRBD1. CDR1 MNHNY and CDR2 SVGAGI come from the germline V gene (reference sequence). The CDR3 runs to 14 residues. V lost 4 bases to trimming and J lost 0 bases; unmatched junction nucleotides: 2. This CDR3 is CASSWDSMNTEAFF. The DNA for the CDR3 is TGTGCCAGCAGTTGGGACAGCATGAACACTGAAGCTTTCTTT.

In this sample, this clone turned up a few times. The genes are TRBV19 and TRBJ1-1; TRBD1 matches at 7 bases. The germline V gene has CDR1 LNHDA and CDR2 SQIVND (reference sequence). The CDR3 is 14 amino acids. J gave up 1 base and V 3 bases, and 2 bases lay outside the gene matches. The CDR3 region has the DNA TGTGCCAGTAGTATTGACAGGGAGAACACTGAAGCTTTCTTT. Its protein product is CASSIDRENTEAFF.

This clone was found once. The V and J genes are TRBV27 and TRBJ1-6; 8 bases fit TRBD1. The germline gives CDR1 MNHEY, CDR2 SMNVEV (reference sequence). The CDR3 is 15 residues long. The ends lost 6 bases at V and 12 bases at J; junction bases unmatched: 13. DNA for the CDR3: TGTGCCAGCAGCCAATCGTGGCAGGGGGCCTTACCCCTCCACTTT. Translated, it gives CASSQSWQGALPLHF.